Below are 3 T cell receptor beta chains sequenced from a single sample in a study of blood T cell repertoires in COVID-19. Using immunoSEQ multiplex PCR, the repertoire was profiled, and TCRdb retains in-frame clones only, with some absent. Here the sample spans some 100,000 clones, roughly nine tenths being singletons. The sample consisted of peripheral blood. These receptor sequences come from a man aged 65-85 years who had recovered from COVID-19.

This clone was seen once. This rearrangement joins TRBV5-1 to TRBJ2-7; 9 bases map to TRBD1. CDR3 length: 15 residues. Germline V gene lookup returns CDR1 SGHRS and CDR2 YFSETQ. V lost 0 bases, J lost 5 bases, and 6 bases stayed unmatched. CDR3 protein: CASSLDGTGIHEQYF. As DNA, the CDR3 is TGCGCCAGCAGCTTGGATGGGACAGGGATCCACGAGCAGTACTTC. The full variable domain, in which reference TRBV5-1 and TRBJ2-7 provide the parts outside the CDR3, is KAGVTQTPRYLIKTRGQQVTLSCSPISGHRSVSWYQQTPGQGLQFLFEYFSETQRNKGNFPGRFSGRQFSNSRSEMNVSTLELGDSALYLCASSLDGTGIHEQYFGPGTRLTVT.

The gene calls are TRBV28 and TRBJ2-7; TRBD2 is a possible D gene (6 bases). CDR3 length equals 14 residues. Germline loops: CDR1 MDHEN, CDR2 SYDVKM. V gave up 2 bases and J gave up 2 bases, with 10 bases separating them. CDR3: CASSLPGSAYEQYF. The DNA for the CDR3 is TGTGCCAGCAGTTTACCCGGGAGCGCCTACGAGCAGTACTTC.

This clone was observed once. The rearrangement links TRBV6-5 to TRBJ2-7, with 9 bases matching TRBD2. V was pared by 6 bases and J by 2 bases, with 8 bases of the junction left unmatched. The germline V gene has CDR1 MNHEY and CDR2 SVGAGI. The CDR3 is made up of 15 amino acids. CDR3 in amino acids: CASRLAGRVPYEQYF. The CDR3 DNA is TGTGCCAGCAGACTAGCGGGCCGGGTCCCCTACGAGCAGTACTTC.